These 15 T cell receptor beta chains originate from one sample sequenced in a study of cytomegalovirus exposure and HLA in healthy donors. Here immunoSEQ multiplex PCR was the method, and the copy in TCRdb shows in-frame clones only, minus some. The table has more than 130,000 clones, approximately 86% seen once. Sequenced material: PBMCs. The receptor set was obtained from a woman aged 18-29 years in good health and CMV-seropositive.

V usage is TRBV5-4 and J usage is TRBJ2-1; the match to TRBD2 covers 9 bases. V gave up 4 bases and J gave up 0 bases; unmatched junction bases: 5. The CDR3 contains 16 residues. CDR1 SGHNT and CDR2 YYREEE come from the germline V gene (reference sequence). In nucleotides, the CDR3 is TGTGCCAGCAGCGGCATTAGCGGGAGCTCCTACAATGAGCAGTTCTTC. It translates to CASSGISGSSYNEQFF.

This clone was counted between two and nine times. The chain employs TRBV6-1 and TRBJ1-2; maybe TRBD1 (5 bases). This CDR3 region has 15 residues. V gave up 1 base and J gave up 5 bases, with 14 bases separating them. Looked up from germline, CDR1 is MNHNS and CDR2 is SASEGT. The CDR3 sequence: CASSEGGGTVYGYTF. The CDR3 coding sequence is TGTGCCAGCAGTGAAGGTGGAGGGACTGTATATGGCTACACCTTC.

The chain's CDR3 is CATSRDLVPGANVLTF. CDR3 coding DNA: TGTGCCACCAGCAGAGACCTAGTGCCTGGGGCCAACGTCCTGACTTTC. The genes are TRBV15 and TRBJ2-6, with D uncertain. Trimming left V 0 bases short and J 2 bases short, with 8 bases between. The CDR3 runs to 16 residues. Germline V gene sequence: CDR1 LNHNV, CDR2 YYDKDF (reference sequence).

V usage is TRBV30 and J usage is TRBJ1-5, with D uncertain. The germline V gene has CDR1 GTSNPN and CDR2 SVGIG (reference sequence). Trimming cost V 2 bases and J 4 bases, with 9 bases left between them. CDR3 size: 13 residues. CDR3 DNA: TGTGCCTGGAGTACAGAGTTTAATCAGCCCCAGCATTTT. Its protein is CAWSTEFNQPQHF. Complete variable domain (other parts from reference TRBV30 and TRBJ1-5): SQTIHQWPATLVQPVGSPLSLECTVEGTSNPNLYWYRQAAGRGLQLLFYSVGIGQISSEVPQNLSASRPQDRQFILSSKKLLLSDSGFYLCAWSTEFNQPQHFGDGTRLSIL.

This sequence joins TRBV7-2 and TRBJ2-2; the D is unclear. Trimming removed 1 base from V and 5 bases from J, with 5 bases in between. This CDR3 region has 13 residues. Germline V lookup: CDR1 SGHTA, CDR2 FQGNSA. CDR3: CASSLVPTGELFF. In DNA, the CDR3 is TGTGCCAGCAGCTTAGTTCCGACCGGGGAGCTGTTTTTT.

CDR3: CASEGSGNTIYF. For the CDR3, the DNA is TGTGCCAGCGAGGGTTCGGGAAACACCATATATTTT. The chain recombines TRBV9 with TRBJ1-3; D ambiguous. The CDR3 is made up of 12 amino acids. V lost 7 bases, J lost 4 bases, and 9 bases lay in between. Germline CDR1 reads SGDLS; CDR2 reads YYNGEE.

V usage is TRBV27 and J usage is TRBJ2-7; weak D call: TRBD1 (8 bases). V gave up 5 bases and J gave up 6 bases, with 17 bases separating them. The germline V gene has CDR1 MNHEY and CDR2 SMNVEV (reference sequence). The CDR3 runs to 14 residues. CDR3 residues: CASSPRTGRAEQYF. The DNA for the CDR3 is TGTGCCAGCAGTCCCCGGACAGGGAGGGCCGAGCAGTACTTC.

This chain uses TRBV27 with TRBJ2-1, with TRBD2 identical over 14 bases. With 8 bases clipped from V and 15 bases from J, the junction kept 3 bases outside the gene matches. Germline V lookup: CDR1 MNHEY, CDR2 SMNVEV (reference sequence). The CDR3 totals 11 residues. This CDR3 is CASGTSGSLFF. Written as DNA, the CDR3 is TGTGCCAGCGGGACTAGCGGGAGTCTGTTCTTC.

In its sample, this clone was seen once. The CDR3 here is CATSSGKDYEALIYNEQFF. In DNA form, the CDR3 reads TGTGCCACCAGCAGCGGGAAGGACTACGAAGCCTTGATCTACAATGAGCAGTTCTTC. This rearrangement joins TRBV15 to TRBJ2-1; tentatively, D is TRBD2 (6 bases). This CDR3 region has 19 residues. The germline V gene has CDR1 LNHNV and CDR2 YYDKDF (reference sequence). V was cut by 3 bases and J by 3 bases, with 24 bases left in between.

This clone was recorded a few times. The V and J genes are TRBV19 and TRBJ2-6; 11 bases align to TRBD1. This CDR3 region has 21 residues. J gave up 0 bases and V 5 bases, and 15 bases lay outside the gene matches. Germline V gene lookup returns CDR1 LNHDA and CDR2 SQIVND (reference sequence). The CDR3 DNA sequence: TGTGCCAGTAGTTCTTCTTACGGGACAGGGGGTTTTTACTCTGGGGCCAACGTCCTGACTTTC. This sequence encodes CASSSSYGTGGFYSGANVLTF.

This CDR3 is CASSQQGAGELFF. The CDR3 nucleotides are TGTGCCAGCAGTCAACAGGGGGCCGGGGAGCTGTTTTTT. The J gene is TRBJ2-2, the V gene TRBV14, with TRBD1 matching 8 bases. J lost 6 bases, V lost 6 bases, and 3 bases had no gene match. Germline V lookup: CDR1 SGHDN, CDR2 FVKESK. This CDR3 contains 13 residues.

This clone was observed a single time. This chain links TRBV27 with TRBJ2-7; TRBD1 agrees at 10 bases. The ends lost 1 base at V and 7 bases at J; junction bases unmatched: 7. CDR1 MNHEY and CDR2 SMNVEV come from the germline V gene (reference sequence). This CDR3 is built from 15 residues. DNA for the CDR3: TGTGCCAGCAGTTTATACCGGGACAGGGGAGGGGAGCAGTACTTC. Translating it yields CASSLYRDRGGEQYF.

The V call is TRBV7-9, the J call TRBJ1-4, with 7 bases identical to TRBD1. This CDR3 comprises 17 residues. The germline V gene has CDR1 SEHNR and CDR2 FQNEAQ (reference sequence). The V and J ends lost 4 bases and 0 bases, in that order; junction bases with no gene match: 8. This CDR3 is CASSSGTALSTNEKLFF. The CDR3 bases are TGTGCCAGCAGCTCGGGGACAGCTCTATCAACTAATGAAAAACTGTTTTTT.

The rearrangement links TRBV7-9 to TRBJ2-1, with D perhaps TRBD1 (5 bases). CDR1 is SEHNR and CDR2 is FQNEAQ in the germline V gene (reference sequence). Trimming pared 2 bases from V and 8 bases from J, leaving 13 bases between. The CDR3 runs to 14 residues. The CDR3 DNA reads as TGTGCCAGCAGCTTATCTGGGGCTCGGGATGAGCAGTTCTTC. This codes for CASSLSGARDEQFF.

The rearrangement uses TRBV13 and TRBJ1-5; D not resolved. Trimming pared 2 bases from V and 2 bases from J, leaving 10 bases between. CDR1 is PRHDT and CDR2 is FYEKMQ in the germline V gene (reference sequence). The CDR3 has 15 residues. The CDR3 DNA follows: TGTGCCAGCAGCTTAATGGGCGGGGGCAATCAGCCCCAGCATTTT. Amino acids: CASSLMGGGNQPQHF.